The clone carrying this TCR beta chain showed up just a few times. As yet, its antigen is unknown. This CDR3 has 12 residues. The V end lost 7 bases, the J end lost 5 bases, and 15 bases lay between the germline ends. Germline V lookup: CDR1 DFQATT, CDR2 SNEGSKA (reference sequence). Regions amplified from RNA transcripts were the TCR beta CDR3 regions. HTBI primers were used for first-round RT-PCR of the TCR CDR3. Each CDR3 protein is one row after TCRdb ran MiXCR on the multiplex PCR reads. The sample has about 400,000 distinct CDR3 sequences, 14% to 15% seen once. Extraction of PBMCs used roughly 9.6 ml of fresh peripheral blood. These data are taken from a study of T cells in Graves' hyperthyroidism and ophthalmopathy. Study at large: Peripheral blood was collected at initial diagnosis, before any treatment. Study-wide findings and caveats: Blood shared most expanded thyroid clonotypes above 0.001. Ophthalmopathy and stable hyperthyroidism were told apart by a 13 V-J model.

This clonotype was sampled from a man between 18 and 29 years old with Graves' ophthalmopathy. Sequenced: blood. The rearrangement joins TRBV20-1 to TRBJ2-7, with a possible D match to TRBD2 (6 bases). The CDR3 is CSGGTHAHEQYF. The CDR3 nucleotides are TGCAGTGGCGGGACCCATGCCCACGAGCAGTACTTC.